These 24 T cell receptor beta chains came from one sample sequenced in a study of OX40 agonist ivuxolimab in advanced cancers. Here immunoSEQ multiplex PCR was the method, and the copy in TCRdb shows in-frame clones only, minus some. The table includes about 79,000 clones, about 85% detected once. The sample in question was CD4+ or CD8+ T cells sorted from blood, obtained in a trial of the OX40 agonist ivuxolimab. Receptor source: an adult with an advanced solid tumor such as melanoma, head and neck, liver or kidney cancer.

This clone was picked up one time. The rearrangement uses TRBV19 and TRBJ2-1, with TRBD2 identical over 8 bases. This CDR3 has 14 residues. The germline CDR1 and CDR2 sequences are LNHDA and SQIVND (reference sequence). Germline trimming cut 6 bases from V and 5 bases from J; bases unmatched to any gene: 6. The CDR3 protein is CASRPPGGNNEQFF. CDR3 nucleotides: TGTGCCAGTAGACCCCCGGGAGGGAACAATGAGCAGTTCTTC.

V and J are TRBV5-1 and TRBJ2-7; 7 positions match TRBD2. This CDR3 has 14 residues. CDR1 and CDR2 from the germline V gene are SGHRS and YFSETQ. V lost 3 bases to trimming and J lost 0 bases; unmatched junction nucleotides: 3. The CDR3 DNA sequence: TGCGCCAGCAGCTACGGGACTACCTCCTACGAGCAGTACTTC. This sequence encodes CASSYGTTSYEQYF.

This clone was detected a few times. V gene TRBV2 combines with J gene TRBJ1-3; unclear D gene. Germline assignment: CDR1 SNHLY and CDR2 FYNNEI. The germline V and J ends were trimmed by 6 bases and 0 bases, with 18 bases remaining between them. The length of the CDR3 is 17 residues. CDR3 sequence (DNA): TGTGCCAGCAGACCCACTTTAGCAGAAGGCTCTGGAAACACCATATATTTT. Translation: CASRPTLAEGSGNTIYF. Drawing the rest from reference TRBV2 and TRBJ1-3, the complete variable domain is EPEVTQTPSHQVTQMGQEVILRCVPISNHLYFYWYRQILGQKVEFLVSFYNNEISEKSEIFDDQFSVERPDGSNFTLKIRSTKLEDSAMYFCASRPTLAEGSGNTIYFGEGSWLTVV.

The rearrangement joins TRBV10-1 to TRBJ1-2; 9 bases line up with TRBD1. CDR1 and CDR2 (germline): WNHNN, SYGVQD (reference sequence). This CDR3 has 13 residues. Germline trimming cut 6 bases from V and 7 bases from J; bases unmatched to any gene: 6. CDR3 in amino acids: CASRVGQGFGYTF. CDR3 DNA sequence: TGCGCCAGCAGAGTGGGACAGGGTTTTGGCTACACCTTC.

V gene TRBV28 combines with J gene TRBJ1-1; no clear D gene. Between the trimmed V and J ends, which lost 8 bases and 0 bases, there was a span of 7 bases. Germline CDR1 is MDHEN and CDR2 is SYDVKM. This CDR3 has 12 residues. The CDR3 DNA is TGTGCCAGCCGCCGCCTGAACACTGAAGCTTTCTTT. Translating gives CASRRLNTEAFF.

This sequence joins TRBV4-3 and TRBJ2-1; D not resolved. This CDR3 is built from 13 residues. Germline lookup yields CDR1 LGHNA and CDR2 YSLEER. The germline V and J ends were trimmed by 5 bases and 6 bases, with 11 bases remaining between them. For the CDR3, the DNA is TGCGCCAGCAGCACGCGTTGGAGCAATGAGCAGTTCTTC. Encoded protein: CASSTRWSNEQFF.

This chain joins TRBV28 and TRBJ1-4, with 9 bases lining up with TRBD1. The J segment lost 8 bases and the V segment lost 6 bases, leaving 7 bases of the junction unmatched. Looked up from germline, CDR1 is MDHEN and CDR2 is SYDVKM. This CDR3 comprises 14 residues. CDR3 amino acids: CASSTTGGEEKLFF. CDR3 in DNA: TGTGCCAGCAGCACGACAGGGGGTGAGGAAAAACTGTTTTTT. Combining the CDR3 with reference TRBV28 and TRBJ1-4 gives the whole variable domain DVKVTQSSRYLVKRTGEKVFLECVQDMDHENMFWYRQDPGLGLRLIYFSYDVKMKEKGDIPEGYSVSREKKERFSLILESASTNQTSMYLCASSTTGGEEKLFFGSGTQLSVL.

This chain joins TRBV10-3 and TRBJ2-5; 8 bases are a match to TRBD1. The CDR3 contains 13 residues. The germline gives CDR1 ENHRY, CDR2 SYGVKD. The V segment lost 11 bases and the J segment 11 bases; nucleotides outside the gene matches: 16. CDR3 nucleotide sequence: TGTGCCGCCAGGGGGCTAACCCTTGGGGAGCAGTACTTC. It codes for CAARGLTLGEQYF.

This clone has only a few counts. The chain joins TRBV13 to TRBJ2-7; D is unresolved. With 4 bases removed from V and 0 bases from J, the gap between germline ends came to 1 base. The CDR3 loop spans 11 amino acids. Germline V CDR1 and CDR2: PRHDT, FYEKMQ (reference sequence). The CDR3: CASSSSYEQYF. The CDR3 DNA reads as TGTGCCAGCAGCTCCTCCTACGAGCAGTACTTC. The entire variable domain, with the rest obtained from reference TRBV13 and TRBJ2-7, is as follows: AAGVIQSPRHLIKEKRETATLKCYPIPRHDTVYWYQQGPGQDPQFLISFYEKMQSDKGSIPDRFSAQQFSDYHSELNMSSLELGDSALYFCASSSSYEQYFGPGTRLTVT.

The chain joins TRBV27 to TRBJ1-6; D uncertain. Germline loops: CDR1 MNHEY, CDR2 SMNVEV (reference sequence). The V end was cut by 1 base, the J end by 5 bases, with 9 bases between. There are 15 residues in the CDR3. CDR3 amino acids: CASSLWADDNSPLHF. CDR3 nucleotide sequence: TGTGCCAGCAGTTTATGGGCGGACGATAATTCACCCCTCCACTTT.

V usage is TRBV28 and J usage is TRBJ2-7, with D possibly called TRBD1 or TRBD2 (6 bases each). The V and J ends lost 5 bases and 6 bases respectively, with 11 bases between them. The CDR3 runs 12 residues. CDR1 and CDR2 from the germline V gene are MDHEN and SYDVKM. Here the CDR3 DNA reads TGTGCCAGCAGTCCCCCGGGGGCCGAGCAGTACTTC. Its translation: CASSPPGAEQYF.

The CDR3 bases are TGTGCCAGCAGTGAATCAAGGAAGAGCTCTGGAAACACCATATATTTT. It encodes CASSESRKSSGNTIYF. V is TRBV6-1 and J is TRBJ1-3; D call uncertain. Trimming took off 2 bases at V and 0 bases at J, with 11 bases between the two ends. CDR1 is MNHNS and CDR2 is SASEGT in the germline V gene. This CDR3 has 16 residues.

J is TRBJ1-4 and V is TRBV19; maybe TRBD1 (5 bases). The V gene's germline CDR1 is LNHDA and CDR2 SQIVND (reference sequence). Deletions cut 11 bases from V and 5 bases from J, with 18 bases between. This CDR3 spans 14 amino acids. The CDR3: CAAYSGTWNEKLFF. DNA of the CDR3: TGTGCCGCTTACTCAGGGACTTGGAATGAAAAACTGTTTTTT.

The rearrangement links TRBV27 to TRBJ2-3; D unclear. With 3 bases removed from V and 6 bases from J, the gap between germline ends came to 4 bases. Germline assignment: CDR1 MNHEY and CDR2 SMNVEV (reference sequence). This CDR3 region has 11 residues. The CDR3: CASSFGDTQYF. CDR3 nucleotides: TGTGCCAGCAGTTTCGGGGATACGCAGTATTTT.

The rearrangement links TRBV4-1 to TRBJ2-1; D gene unclear. The germline V gene has CDR1 MGHRA and CDR2 YSYEKL. The CDR3 consists of 15 residues. V shed 2 bases and J shed 6 bases, with 14 bases lying between them. In DNA form, the CDR3 reads TGCGCCAGCAGCCAACCTAGTAATCGACGCAATGAGCAGTTCTTC. Protein sequence: CASSQPSNRRNEQFF.

This sequence joins TRBV7-9 and TRBJ2-5; TRBD1 aligns across 8 bases. In germline, CDR1 is SEHNR, CDR2 FQNEAQ (reference sequence). This CDR3 comprises 14 residues. V shed 5 bases, J shed 5 bases, and the junction held 7 bases outside the gene matches. CDR3 region: CASSQGQAKETQYF. CDR3 coding DNA: TGTGCCAGCAGCCAGGGACAGGCCAAGGAGACCCAGTACTTC. Variable domain in full (rest from reference TRBV7-9 and TRBJ2-5): DTGVSQNPRHKITKRGQNVTFRCDPISEHNRLYWYRQTLGQGPEFLTYFQNEAQLEKSRLLSDRFSAERPKGSFSTLEIQRTEQGDSAMYLCASSQGQAKETQYFGPGTRLLVL.

This chain joins TRBV12-5 and TRBJ2-7; a possible D gene is TRBD1 (6 bases). This CDR3 comprises 16 residues. V was pared by 4 bases and J by 3 bases, with 19 bases between. The germline gives CDR1 LGHNT, CDR2 FRNRAP. CDR3 in amino acids: CASGSKGSTGDYEQYF. The DNA for the CDR3 is TGTGCTAGTGGTTCGAAGGGCTCGACAGGAGACTACGAGCAGTACTTC. The entire variable domain, with the rest obtained from reference TRBV12-5 and TRBJ2-7, is as follows: DARVTQTPRHKVTEMGQEVTMRCQPILGHNTVFWYRQTMMQGLELLAYFRNRAPLDDSGMPKDRFSAEMPDATLATLKIQPSEPRDSAVYFCASGSKGSTGDYEQYFGPGTRLTVT.

The CDR3 nucleotides are TGCGCCAGCAGCTACCTACAGGGGTTCTCTGGAAACACCATATATTTT. This gives the protein CASSYLQGFSGNTIYF. The chain uses TRBV5-1 and TRBJ1-3, with 7 nucleotides matching TRBD1. J was trimmed by 0 bases and V by 3 bases; bases with no gene match: 6. The CDR3 runs to 16 residues. Germline V CDR1 and CDR2: SGHRS, YFSETQ.

This chain connects TRBV4-2 to TRBJ2-2, with D perhaps TRBD1 (5 bases). The V and J ends lost 3 bases and 6 bases respectively, with 11 bases between them. In germline, CDR1 is LGHNA, CDR2 YNFKEQ. This CDR3 contains 14 residues. The CDR3 spells CASSQDETAGELFF. The CDR3, as DNA: TGTGCCAGCAGCCAGGATGAGACAGCCGGGGAGCTGTTTTTT.

CDR3 sequence reads: CAIAMGGKEQFF. The CDR3 DNA reads TGTGCCATCGCGATGGGGGGGAAAGAGCAGTTCTTC. The rearrangement joins TRBV5-4 to TRBJ2-1; TRBD2 aligns across 7 bases. J lost 10 bases, V lost 9 bases, and 10 bases had no gene match. CDR1 and CDR2 from the germline V gene are SGHNT and YYREEE (reference sequence). The CDR3 spans 12 residues.

This chain uses TRBV28 with TRBJ2-7; 8 nucleotides match TRBD1. The length of the CDR3 is 15 residues. Germline CDR1 reads MDHEN; CDR2 reads SYDVKM. Trimming at V came to 6 bases and at J to 4 bases, leaving 11 bases not matched to a gene. CDR3 bases: TGTGCCAGCAGGGCCCCCGGGACAGGTGAATACGAGCAGTACTTC. Protein product: CASRAPGTGEYEQYF.

The chain recombines TRBV30 with TRBJ2-1, with D perhaps TRBD1 or TRBD2 (5 bases each). V was pared by 0 bases and J by 8 bases, with 14 bases between. The CDR3 loop spans 14 amino acids. Germline assignment: CDR1 GTSNPN and CDR2 SVGIG (reference sequence). The CDR3: CAWSVGTPGDEQFF. In DNA, the CDR3 is TGTGCCTGGAGTGTAGGGACCCCAGGAGATGAGCAGTTCTTC.

The rearrangement uses TRBV6-6 and TRBJ1-3, with TRBD1 matching 9 bases. The V gene end was trimmed by 6 bases and the J gene end by 3 bases; junction bases not matched to a gene: 3. Per the germline V gene, CDR1 is MNHNY and CDR2 is SVGAGI (reference sequence). The CDR3 consists of 14 residues. The chain's CDR3 is CASRDRGGGNTIYF. CDR3 in DNA: TGTGCCAGCAGGGACAGGGGTGGTGGAAACACCATATATTTT.

The gene calls are TRBV7-9 and TRBJ2-3; the match to TRBD2 covers 7 bases. Per the germline V gene, CDR1 is SEHNR and CDR2 is FQNEAQ (reference sequence). The V gene end was trimmed by 5 bases and the J gene end by 0 bases; junction bases not matched to a gene: 11. The CDR3 is made up of 17 amino acids. CDR3 in DNA: TGTGCCAGCAGCGGATTTAATCTAGCGGATAGCACAGATACGCAGTATTTT. It codes for CASSGFNLADSTDTQYF.